The rows below give T cell receptor beta chains drawn from one sample of a study of shared clonotypes between healthy human individuals. Clones were sequenced by immunoSEQ multiplex PCR, and TCRdb holds only the in-frame ones, with some missing. The data show some 2,500,000 clones, with 92% seen just once and about 0.41% held by the top ten. The sample consisted of naive CD4+ T cells from PBMCs. These receptors originate from a man between 18 and 29 years old in good health. Some clones in this sample may be carry-over from other donors' samples. Both conserved end residues are trimmed from each CDR3.

V	J	CDR3
TRBV7-3	TRBJ2-3	ASSLRSGTGSGDTQY
TRBV7-2	TRBJ2-7	ASSFLAGVGFLEQY
TRBV14	TRBJ2-7	ASSQVTQGAYEQY
TRBV25-1	TRBJ2-7	ASRPTGDAYEQY
TRBV7-9	TRBJ1-5	ASSSLRSNQPQH
TRBV28	TRBJ1-1	ASSPLGQGASLNTEAF
TRBV29-1	TRBJ2-5	SVEGTVQETQY
TRBV9	TRBJ2-1	ASSVSFSYNEQF
TRBV19	TRBJ2-7	ASSPRTSGGNEQY
TRBV7-2	TRBJ2-5	ASSLVRETQY
TRBV7-9	TRBJ2-7	ASSTRAADEQY
TRBV29-1	TRBJ2-1	SVEASGEAF
TRBV7-8	TRBJ2-1	ASSAVVGGAHNEQF
TRBV6-1	TRBJ2-7	ASSEYFLQGVFYEQY
TRBV7-3	TRBJ1-1	ASSLYGQNTEAF
TRBV7-2	TRBJ2-3	ASSLVASGRADTQY
TRBV7-2	TRBJ2-7	ASSLAQGPYEQY
TRBV7-2	TRBJ2-1	ASSLGTSGYPKQF
TRBV7-2	TRBJ2-3	ASSLVQGAPSTDTQY
TRBV9	TRBJ2-1	ASSVDMSGTPLEQF
TRBV9	TRBJ2-5	ASSVDGGQETQY
TRBV5-6	TRBJ2-7	ASSLVGGEPYEQY
TRBV7-9	TRBJ1-2	ASSLGAGFNYGYT
TRBV11-3	TRBJ1-3	ASSGQGASGNTIY
TRBV2	TRBJ1-1	ASKGSGAEAF
TRBV4-1	TRBJ1-4	ASSALGLFTEKLF
TRBV11-2	TRBJ1-4	ASSLAANEKLF
TRBV4-1	TRBJ2-1	ASSQPTSQRSGEQF
TRBV29-1	TRBJ1-1	SELTGRGNTEAF
TRBV12-5	TRBJ1-2	ASGQGQGGGYT
TRBV7-9	TRBJ1-2	ASSVPGSNYGYT
TRBV5-8	TRBJ1-2	ASSPGGGPTNYGYT
TRBV5-1	TRBJ2-7	ASSSIPIGLAGAATTVEQY
TRBV18	TRBJ2-1	ASSQQGAGYNNEQF
TRBV5-1	TRBJ2-7	ASSYTGYEQY
TRBV6-6	TRBJ1-1	ASRPGLHGTEAF
TRBV5-4	TRBJ1-3	ASSLGPTGAGNTIY
TRBV28	TRBJ2-7	ASSLSYRGDEQY
TRBV30	TRBJ2-7	AWNHWGQGTGYEQY
TRBV9	TRBJ1-4	ASSTPRATGTNEKLF
TRBV7-3	TRBJ2-7	ASSLFAGVEQY
TRBV6-1	TRBJ1-1	ASSMGTGRTEAF
TRBV4-1	TRBJ2-5	ASSQGPGSWETQY
TRBV5-1	TRBJ2-3	ASSLDRGTDTQY
TRBV10-3	TRBJ2-1	AIMTYDKDYNEQF
TRBV7-9	TRBJ1-4	ASSYLGSPDEKLF
TRBV28	TRBJ1-5	ASTAIGTVGNQPQH
TRBV6-1	TRBJ1-1	ASSARLQGPNTEAF
TRBV6-5	TRBJ2-1	ASSYSGIDRQF
TRBV11-3	TRBJ2-1	ASSFVTSGRAGEDEQF
TRBV29-1	TRBJ2-7	SVDGGYPLYEQY